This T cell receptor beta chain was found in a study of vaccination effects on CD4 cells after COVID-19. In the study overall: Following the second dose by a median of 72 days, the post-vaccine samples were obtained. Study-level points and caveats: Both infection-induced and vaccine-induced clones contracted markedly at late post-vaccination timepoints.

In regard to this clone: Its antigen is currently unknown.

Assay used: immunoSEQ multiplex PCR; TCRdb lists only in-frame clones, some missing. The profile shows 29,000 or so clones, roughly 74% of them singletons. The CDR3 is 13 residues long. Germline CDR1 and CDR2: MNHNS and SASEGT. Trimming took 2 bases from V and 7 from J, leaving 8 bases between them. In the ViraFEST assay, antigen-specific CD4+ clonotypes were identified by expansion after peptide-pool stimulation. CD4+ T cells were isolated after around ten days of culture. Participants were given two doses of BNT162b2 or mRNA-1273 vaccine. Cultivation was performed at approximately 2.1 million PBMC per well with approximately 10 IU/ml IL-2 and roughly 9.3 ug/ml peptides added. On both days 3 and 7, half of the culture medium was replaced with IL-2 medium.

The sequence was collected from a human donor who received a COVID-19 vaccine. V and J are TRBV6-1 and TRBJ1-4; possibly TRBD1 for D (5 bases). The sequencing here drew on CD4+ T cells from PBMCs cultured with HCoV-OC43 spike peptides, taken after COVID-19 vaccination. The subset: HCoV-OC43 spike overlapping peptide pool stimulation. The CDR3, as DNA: TGTGCCAGCAGTGAAACAGGATCTGAAAAACTGTTTTTT. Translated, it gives CASSETGSEKLFF.